Sequencing of this TCR beta chain was carried out in a study of CD8+CD57+ T cells in acquired aplastic anemia. Study outcomes and limitations: Patients shared twenty-nine CD8+ CDR3 sequences with controls. No significant difference in CD8+ Simpson's diversity was found between patients and controls.

This CDR3 has 18 amino acids. CDR1 and CDR2 (germline): SGHDT, YYEEEE. J was trimmed by 6 bases and V by 3 bases; bases with no gene match: 14. This clonotype was recorded at least ten times. What it binds is unknown. Using genomic DNA as the template, TCR beta VDJ and CDR3 profiling was carried out. TCRdb itself ran the reads through MiXCR, one entry per CDR3 protein. The repertoire consists of about 160,000 distinct CDR3 sequences, with 40% to 60% occurring once and the leading ten covering about 30%. The authors sequenced patients whose flow cytometry had shown CD8+CD57+ cell expansion. The sequencing sample was made of sorted CD4+, CD8+, or CD8+CD57+ T cells (not recorded which) from PBMCs. The V gene is TRBV5-6, the J gene TRBJ2-3, with TRBD2 identical over 12 bases. The source of this sequence is a human donor with aplastic anemia. The CDR3 DNA reads TGTGCCAGCAGCTCCACCTACCCTAGACTAGCGGGAGATGATACGCAGTATTTT. As protein: CASSSTYPRLAGDDTQYF.